This TCR beta chain was captured in a study of immune heterogeneity within non-small cell lung tumors. J gave up 7 bases and V 3 bases, and 8 bases lay outside the gene matches. The CDR3 covers 15 residues. Germline V CDR1 and CDR2: GTSNPN, SVGIG (reference sequence). Study-wide points: Identical dominant CDR3 beta clonotypes recurred across a patient's tumor sites, together with site-unique high-frequency clones. With local tumor mutational burden, local T-cell clonality showed a moderate but significant correlation (R 0.3 to 0.4).

Multiplex PCR amplified TCR beta CDR3 with 32 V and 13 J primers. TCRdb fed the multiplex PCR reads into MiXCR, producing one record per CDR3 protein. The table has about 21,000 distinct CDR3 sequences, about 29% seen once. To note about this clonotype: Its antigen is currently unknown.

Bulk tumor genomic DNA constituted the template, at 550 to 750 ng per sample. Surgical sampling yielded several biopsies per primary tumor (spaced far apart). Their non-small cell lung cancer was newly diagnosed and untreated, and the patients underwent curative surgery. The gene calls are TRBV30 and TRBJ2-5; 13 bases are a match to TRBD2. The sample was lung tumor tissue. The origin of this receptor is a man in his forties with non-small cell lung cancer. As DNA, the CDR3 is TGTGCCTGGAGGAATGGACTAGCGGGAGTGGGGACCCAGTACTTC. Translated: CAWRNGLAGVGTQYF.